The 30 T cell receptor beta chains presented below share a single source sample, sequenced in a study of blood T cell repertoires in COVID-19. The repertoire was sequenced with immunoSEQ multiplex PCR; TCRdb's copy has only in-frame clones and lacks some. The sample contains fewer than 70,000 clones, about nine tenths of which appear only once. What was sequenced was peripheral blood. The source of these receptors is a man aged 50 to 59 with active COVID-19.

The chain recombines TRBV5-1 with TRBJ2-5, with D tentatively TRBD2 (7 bases). The length of the CDR3 is 15 residues. The V and J ends lost 4 bases and 2 bases respectively, with 15 bases between them. CDR1 and CDR2 from the germline V gene are SGHRS and YFSETQ. The CDR3 sequence is CASSGGAGMQETQYF. CDR3 sequence (DNA): TGCGCCAGCAGCGGGGGGGCAGGGATGCAAGAGACCCAGTACTTC.

This chain links TRBV5-1 with TRBJ2-1, with 11 bases lining up with TRBD1. The CDR3 extends over 16 amino acids. J was trimmed by 4 bases and V by 4 bases; bases with no gene match: 7. The germline CDR1 and CDR2 sequences are SGHRS and YFSETQ. CDR3 in amino acids: CASSERTGGSYNEQFF. CDR3 sequence (DNA): TGCGCCAGCAGCGAAAGGACAGGGGGCAGTTACAATGAGCAGTTCTTC.

As for this clone: A junction boundary mismatches the germline segment, possibly from a read error. V is TRBV6-5 and J is TRBJ2-7; tentative D call: TRBD1 (5 bases). The CDR3 spans 12 residues. Per germline, CDR1 MNHEY and CDR2 SVGAGI. This CDR3 reads CASTLDRRDWFF. CDR3 DNA: TGTGCCAGCACCCTCGACCGCAGGGATTGGTTCTTC.

V is TRBV5-1 and J is TRBJ2-6; D is perhaps TRBD1 (6 bases). The CDR3 has 18 amino acids. Looked up from germline, CDR1 is SGHRS and CDR2 is YFSETQ. Between the trimmed V and J ends, which lost 4 bases and 0 bases, there was a span of 17 bases. CDR3 loop: CASSQPPGGTSGANVLTF. CDR3 bases: TGCGCCAGCAGCCAACCCCCTGGGGGCACCTCTGGGGCCAACGTCCTGACTTTC.

The chain combines TRBV4-3 with TRBJ1-6; D may be TRBD1 (5 bases). Per the germline V gene, CDR1 is LGHNA and CDR2 is YSLEER. V dropped 0 bases and J dropped 5 bases, with 17 bases sitting between them. The CDR3 is made up of 18 amino acids. The CDR3 region is CASSQDTQPGDHNSPLHF. CDR3 in DNA: TGCGCCAGCAGCCAAGATACGCAACCGGGGGACCATAATTCACCCCTCCACTTT.

CDR3 residues: CASSLRTGLYGYTF. CDR3 nucleotide sequence: TGTGCCAGCAGTCTCAGGACAGGGCTCTATGGCTACACCTTC. V gene TRBV27 combines with J gene TRBJ1-2; 8 nucleotides line up with TRBD1. The V and J ends lost 5 bases and 4 bases, in that order; junction bases with no gene match: 6. The germline gives CDR1 MNHEY, CDR2 SMNVEV (reference sequence). This CDR3 comprises 14 residues.

This chain uses TRBV18 with TRBJ1-3; D is uncertain. The CDR3 has 16 amino acids. Germline loops: CDR1 KGHSH, CDR2 LQKENI. V shed 2 bases and J shed 3 bases, with 14 bases lying between them. The CDR3 region has the DNA TGTGCCAGCTCACCAACTTCCGCCACCGATGGAAACACCATATATTTT. This codes for CASSPTSATDGNTIYF. Full variable domain (rest looked up from reference TRBV18 and TRBJ1-3): NAGVMQNPRHLVRRRGQEARLRCSPMKGHSHVYWYRQLPEEGLKFMVYLQKENIIDESGMPKERFSAEFPKEGPSILRIQQVVRGDSAAYFCASSPTSATDGNTIYFGEGSWLTVV.

This chain joins TRBV28 and TRBJ1-3, with D maybe TRBD1 (5 bases). Germline-derived CDR1 and CDR2 are MDHEN and SYDVKM. The CDR3 sequence is 14 residues long. Trimming took 10 bases from V and 4 from J, leaving 17 bases between them. This chain's CDR3 is CAIEPGVRGNTIYF. The CDR3 nucleotides are TGTGCCATCGAACCGGGGGTACGGGGAAACACCATATATTTT.

The chain's CDR3 is CASSFGNEQFF. CDR3 DNA sequence: TGTGCCAGCAGTTTCGGCAATGAGCAGTTCTTC. The chain is built from TRBV27 and TRBJ2-1; unclear D gene. V gave up 3 bases and J gave up 6 bases, with 3 bases separating them. CDR3 size: 11 residues. The germline V gene has CDR1 MNHEY and CDR2 SMNVEV (reference sequence).

This clone was counted once. This chain uses TRBV2 with TRBJ2-5; perhaps TRBD1 as D (6 bases). The CDR3 has 14 amino acids. The V and J ends lost 6 bases and 1 base respectively, with 12 bases between them. Germline V gene sequence: CDR1 SNHLY, CDR2 FYNNEI. In DNA form, the CDR3 reads TGTGCCAGCAGGGCCCGACAGGTCCAAGAGACCCAGTACTTC. Amino acids: CASRARQVQETQYF.

The chain links TRBV19 to TRBJ1-5; D remains unclear. This CDR3 contains 14 residues. V dropped 3 bases and J dropped 4 bases, with 10 bases sitting between them. The germline V gene has CDR1 LNHDA and CDR2 SQIVND (reference sequence). DNA for the CDR3: TGTGCCAGTAGTATCGGTCCCGAAAATCAGCCCCAGCATTTT. This gives the protein CASSIGPENQPQHF.

As DNA, the CDR3 is TGCGCCAGCAGCCATTCCCTCACAGGGTTTGGCTACGAGCAGTACTTC. It is translated as CASSHSLTGFGYEQYF. The J gene is TRBJ2-7, the V gene TRBV4-1; D is possibly TRBD1 (6 bases). The CDR3 is 16 residues long. Trimming took 3 bases from V and 3 from J, leaving 18 bases between them. CDR1 MGHRA and CDR2 YSYEKL come from the germline V gene.

This clone was counted a single time. One end of the junction fails to match germline, which may point to a read error. The chain has TRBV19 and TRBJ2-7; D is perhaps TRBD2 (5 bases). The CDR3 consists of 12 residues. Germline CDR1 is LNHDA and CDR2 is SQIVND (reference sequence). CDR3 in DNA: TGTGCCAGTAGTATTCGGGGTCAGACCCACCTCTTC. The encoded protein is CASSIRGQTHLF.

The chain employs TRBV11-3 and TRBJ2-1; a weak D match, TRBD2 (6 bases). The CDR3 has 14 amino acids. V shed 5 bases and J shed 6 bases, with 14 bases lying between them. The germline V gene encodes CDR1 SGHNT and CDR2 YENEEA. In DNA form, the CDR3 reads TGTGCCAGCAGCCCCGGAGGGCCGGGCAATGAGCAGTTCTTC. This encodes CASSPGGPGNEQFF.

This chain joins TRBV18 and TRBJ2-5; TRBD1 is a possible D gene (5 bases). V was cut by 3 bases and J by 5 bases, with 10 bases left in between. The CDR3 is 13 residues long. Looked up from germline, CDR1 is KGHSH and CDR2 is LQKENI. CDR3 nucleotides: TGTGCCAGCTCACCTCAGGGTTTGGAGACCCAGTACTTC. Translated: CASSPQGLETQYF.

This chain joins TRBV7-2 and TRBJ2-5; 13 positions agree with TRBD2. The CDR3 loop spans 15 amino acids. In germline, CDR1 is SGHTA, CDR2 FQGNSA. V lost 1 base to trimming and J lost 4 bases; unmatched junction nucleotides: 0. The CDR3 nucleotides are TGTGCCAGCAGCTTAGGGACTAGCGGGGGAGAGACCCAGTACTTC. Residues: CASSLGTSGGETQYF.

The J gene is TRBJ1-3, the V gene TRBV7-2, with no clear D. The ends were cut back, 1 base at V and 2 bases at J, with 12 bases in the middle. Germline CDR1 is SGHTA and CDR2 is FQGNSA. This CDR3 is built from 16 residues. CDR3: CASSLVSLPPGNTIYF. The CDR3 DNA sequence: TGTGCCAGCAGCTTAGTGAGTCTACCTCCTGGAAACACCATATATTTT.

The rearrangement joins TRBV3-1 (or the pseudogene TRBV3-2) to TRBJ2-3; 7 bases are shared with TRBD2. This CDR3 is 16 amino acids long. In germline, CDR1 is LGHDT, CDR2 YNNKEL (reference sequence). Trimming removed 1 base from V and 3 bases from J; junction bases left unmatched: 7. In DNA, the CDR3 is TGTGCCAGCAGCCAAGGCGGGGGTAGGGAGACAGATACGCAGTATTTT. Its translation: CASSQGGGRETDTQYF.

The chain uses TRBV4-1 and TRBJ2-7, with 14 bases fitting TRBD2. The CDR3 covers 18 residues. J lost 3 bases, V lost 4 bases, and 11 bases had no gene match. Germline lookup yields CDR1 MGHRA and CDR2 YSYEKL. The CDR3: CASSPESGLAGENYEQYF. CDR3 in DNA: TGCGCCAGCAGCCCAGAGTCGGGACTAGCGGGAGAGAACTACGAGCAGTACTTC.

This clone has a single count. CDR3 loop: CATTPGEGYTGELFF. CDR3 nucleotide sequence: TGTGCCACCACCCCCGGGGAGGGCTACACCGGGGAGCTGTTTTTT. The chain couples TRBV24-1 to TRBJ2-2, with 7 bases fitting TRBD2. This CDR3 is 15 amino acids long. V was pared by 8 bases and J by 3 bases, with 8 bases of the junction left unmatched. Germline V lookup: CDR1 KGHDR, CDR2 SFDVKD.

This clone has only one observation. The chain recombines TRBV7-2 with TRBJ1-1, with a tentative D call TRBD1 (5 bases). The CDR3 is 13 amino acids. Germline CDR1 SGHTA, CDR2 FQGNSA. The V and J ends lost 0 bases and 8 bases respectively, with 10 bases between them. The CDR3, as DNA: TGTGCCAGCAGCTTAGCGCGGGGGGGGGAAGCTTTCTTT. Encoded protein: CASSLARGGEAFF.

The rearrangement links TRBV4-3 to TRBJ1-6; 8 bases are a match to TRBD1. The CDR3 runs to 15 residues. V was pared by 1 base and J by 10 bases, with 6 bases of the junction left unmatched. CDR1 and CDR2 from the germline V gene are LGHNA and YSLEER. The CDR3 DNA follows: TGCGCCAGCAGCCAAGGCTTAGGACAGGGCTCACCCCTCCACTTT. The encoded protein is CASSQGLGQGSPLHF.

This rearrangement joins TRBV7-9 to TRBJ2-4, with D possibly being TRBD1 (5 bases). CDR3 length: 13 residues. The ends were cut back, 1 base at V and 9 bases at J, with 10 bases in the middle. Germline V gene lookup returns CDR1 SEHNR and CDR2 FQNEAQ (reference sequence). Here the CDR3 DNA reads TGTGCCAGCAGCTTAGAGGGGCTAAGCATTCAGTACTTC. It encodes CASSLEGLSIQYF.

The chain joins TRBV19 to TRBJ1-5; perhaps TRBD1 as D (6 bases). Per the germline V gene, CDR1 is LNHDA and CDR2 is SQIVND (reference sequence). Trimming removed 5 bases from V and 0 bases from J, with 14 bases in between. The CDR3 loop spans 16 amino acids. Here the CDR3 DNA reads TGTGCCAGTAGTCTCTCCGGGACATATAGCAATCAGCCCCAGCATTTT. Amino acids: CASSLSGTYSNQPQHF.

The chain links TRBV7-9 to TRBJ2-1, with 8 bases matching TRBD2. Unmatched junction bases numbered 6, after V lost 2 bases and J lost 6 bases. This CDR3 is 15 amino acids long. The germline V gene encodes CDR1 SEHNR and CDR2 FQNEAQ (reference sequence). This chain's CDR3 is CASSLKSGGPNEQFF. The CDR3 nucleotides are TGTGCCAGCAGCTTAAAAAGCGGGGGTCCCAATGAGCAGTTCTTC. The variable domain in full, completed from reference TRBV7-9 and TRBJ2-1, reads DTGVSQNPRHKITKRGQNVTFRCDPISEHNRLYWYRQTLGQGPEFLTYFQNEAQLEKSRLLSDRFSAERPKGSFSTLEIQRTEQGDSAMYLCASSLKSGGPNEQFFGPGTRLTVL.

The rearrangement links TRBV5-8 to TRBJ1-2, with 11 bases fitting TRBD1. The CDR3 runs 14 residues. Germline trimming cut 4 bases from V and 4 bases from J; bases unmatched to any gene: 3. In germline, CDR1 is SGHTS, CDR2 YDEGEE. CDR3 bases: TGTGCCAGCAGCAAGGACAGGGGGCTCTATGGCTACACCTTC. Its protein is CASSKDRGLYGYTF.

V usage is TRBV4-2 and J usage is TRBJ2-2; TRBD1 aligns across 8 bases. Looked up from germline, CDR1 is LGHNA and CDR2 is YNFKEQ. V trimming: 2 bases; J trimming: 6 bases; junction bases outside the gene matches: 2. The CDR3 covers 14 residues. The CDR3 reads CASSQQGAAGELFF. The CDR3 DNA reads TGTGCCAGCAGCCAACAGGGGGCGGCCGGGGAGCTGTTTTTT.

This sequence joins TRBV3-1 (or the pseudogene TRBV3-2) and TRBJ2-3; 12 positions agree with TRBD2. V lost 6 bases to trimming and J lost 2 bases; unmatched junction nucleotides: 12. Germline assignment: CDR1 LGHDT and CDR2 YNNKEL (reference sequence). The CDR3 is 18 residues long. DNA for the CDR3: TGTGCCAGCAGTGAAGAAGGCCTAGCGGGGGGGACCACAGATACGCAGTATTTT. Translated: CASSEEGLAGGTTDTQYF.

The V and J genes are TRBV28 and TRBJ1-1; 9 positions match TRBD1. The junction had 10 bases not matched to a gene; V was cut back by 7 bases and J by 10 bases. The CDR3 length is 13 residues. Germline V gene data show CDR1 as MDHEN and CDR2 as SYDVKM. The CDR3 region has the DNA TGTGCCAGCAACTGGGACAGGGCAAAAGGAGCTTTCTTT. Encoded protein: CASNWDRAKGAFF.

The chain employs TRBV5-4 and TRBJ2-1, with D perhaps matching TRBD2 (5 bases). V lost 1 base to trimming and J lost 1 base, with 9 bases between them. The CDR3 runs to 15 residues. Germline lookup yields CDR1 SGHNT and CDR2 YYREEE (reference sequence). In DNA form, the CDR3 reads TGTGCCAGCAGCTTGATAGCGAGTTCCTACAATGAGCAGTTCTTC. Amino acid sequence: CASSLIASSYNEQFF.